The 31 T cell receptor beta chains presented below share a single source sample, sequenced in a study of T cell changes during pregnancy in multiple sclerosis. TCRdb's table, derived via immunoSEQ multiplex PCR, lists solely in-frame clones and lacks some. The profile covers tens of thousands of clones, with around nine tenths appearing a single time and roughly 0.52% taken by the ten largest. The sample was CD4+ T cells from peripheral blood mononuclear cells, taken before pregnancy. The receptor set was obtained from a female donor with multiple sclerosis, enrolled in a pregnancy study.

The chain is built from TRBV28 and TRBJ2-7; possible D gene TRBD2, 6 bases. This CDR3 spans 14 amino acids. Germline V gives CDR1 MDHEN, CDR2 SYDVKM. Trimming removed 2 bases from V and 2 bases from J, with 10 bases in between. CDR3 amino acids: CASSLAGPTYEQYF. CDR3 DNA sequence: TGTGCCAGCAGTTTAGCGGGGCCCACCTACGAGCAGTACTTC.

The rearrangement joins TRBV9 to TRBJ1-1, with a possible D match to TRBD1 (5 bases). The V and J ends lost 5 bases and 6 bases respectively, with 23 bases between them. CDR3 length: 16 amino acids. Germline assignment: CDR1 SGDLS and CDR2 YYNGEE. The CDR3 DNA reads TGTGCCAGCAGTGCCGGGACTTCCCGTCTCCCTCCTGAAGCTTTCTTT. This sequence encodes CASSAGTSRLPPEAFF. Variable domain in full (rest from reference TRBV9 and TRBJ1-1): DSGVTQTPKHLITATGQRVTLRCSPRSGDLSVYWYQQSLDQGLQFLIQYYNGEERAKGNILERFSAQQFPDLHSELNLSSLELGDSALYFCASSAGTSRLPPEAFFGQGTRLTVV.

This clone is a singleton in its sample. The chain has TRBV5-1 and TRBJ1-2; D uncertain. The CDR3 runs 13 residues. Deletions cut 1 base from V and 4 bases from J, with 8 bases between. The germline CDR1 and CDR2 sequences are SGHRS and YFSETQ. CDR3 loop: CASSLNSLYGYTF. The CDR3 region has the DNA TGCGCCAGCAGCTTGAACAGCCTCTATGGCTACACCTTC.

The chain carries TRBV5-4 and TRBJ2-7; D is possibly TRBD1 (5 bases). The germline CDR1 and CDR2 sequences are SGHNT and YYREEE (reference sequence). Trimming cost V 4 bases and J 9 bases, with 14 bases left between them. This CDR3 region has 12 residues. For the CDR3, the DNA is TGTGCCAGCAGCGCAACAGGATCTGGGCAGTACTTC. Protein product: CASSATGSGQYF.

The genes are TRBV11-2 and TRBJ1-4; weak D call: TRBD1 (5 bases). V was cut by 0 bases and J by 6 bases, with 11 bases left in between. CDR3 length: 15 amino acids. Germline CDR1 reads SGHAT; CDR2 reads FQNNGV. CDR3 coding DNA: TGTGCCAGCAGCTTAGAAGGAGGGGTGGATGAAAAACTGTTTTTT. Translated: CASSLEGGVDEKLFF. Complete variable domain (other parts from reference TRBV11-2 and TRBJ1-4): EAGVAQSPRYKIIEKRQSVAFWCNPISGHATLYWYQQILGQGPKLLIQFQNNGVVDDSQLPKDRFSAERLKGVDSTLKIQPAKLEDSAVYLCASSLEGGVDEKLFFGSGTQLSVL.

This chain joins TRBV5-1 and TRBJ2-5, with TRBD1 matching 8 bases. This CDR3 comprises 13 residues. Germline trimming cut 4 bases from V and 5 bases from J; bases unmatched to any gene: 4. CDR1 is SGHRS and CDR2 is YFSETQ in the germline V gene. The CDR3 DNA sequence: TGCGCCAGCAGCGGACAGGGTTCGGAGACCCAGTACTTC. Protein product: CASSGQGSETQYF.

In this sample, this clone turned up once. CDR3 DNA: TGTGCCAGCAGCCAGGGGGGAACTAGCACAGATACGCAGTATTTT. Its translation is CASSQGGTSTDTQYF. V is TRBV6-5 and J is TRBJ2-3, with D perhaps TRBD1 (7 bases). The V gene's germline CDR1 is MNHEY and CDR2 SVGAGI. Trimming shortened V by 6 bases and J by 0 bases, and 13 bases separated the two germline ends. The CDR3 runs 15 residues.

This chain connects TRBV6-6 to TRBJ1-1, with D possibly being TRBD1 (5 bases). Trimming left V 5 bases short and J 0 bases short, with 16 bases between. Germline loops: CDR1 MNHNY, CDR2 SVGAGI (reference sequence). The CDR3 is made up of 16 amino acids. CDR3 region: CASSRTRAQVNTEAFF. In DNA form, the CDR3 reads TGTGCCAGCAGTCGTACTCGGGCACAGGTGAACACTGAAGCTTTCTTT.

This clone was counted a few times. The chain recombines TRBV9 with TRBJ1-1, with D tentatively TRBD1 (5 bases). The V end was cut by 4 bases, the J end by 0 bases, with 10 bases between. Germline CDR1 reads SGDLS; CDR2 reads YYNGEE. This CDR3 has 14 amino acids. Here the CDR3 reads CASSPTALNTEAFF. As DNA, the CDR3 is TGTGCCAGCAGCCCGACAGCCTTGAACACTGAAGCTTTCTTT.

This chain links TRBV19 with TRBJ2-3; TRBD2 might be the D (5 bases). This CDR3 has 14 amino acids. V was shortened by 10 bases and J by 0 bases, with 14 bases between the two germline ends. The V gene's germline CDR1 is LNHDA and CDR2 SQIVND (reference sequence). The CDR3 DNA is TGTGCCACCAGCCCGGCTAGCAGCACAGATACGCAGTATTTT. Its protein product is CATSPASSTDTQYF. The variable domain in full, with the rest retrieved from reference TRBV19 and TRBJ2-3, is DGGITQSPKYLFRKEGQNVTLSCEQNLNHDAMYWYRQDPGQGLRLIYYSQIVNDFQKGDIAEGYSVSREKKESFPLTVTSAQKNPTAFYLCATSPASSTDTQYFGPGTRLTVL.

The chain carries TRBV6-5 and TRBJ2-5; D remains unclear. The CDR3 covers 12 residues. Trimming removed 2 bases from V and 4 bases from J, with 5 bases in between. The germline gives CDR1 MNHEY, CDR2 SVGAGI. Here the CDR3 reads CASSYGRETQYF. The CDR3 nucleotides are TGTGCCAGCAGTTACGGGCGAGAGACCCAGTACTTC.

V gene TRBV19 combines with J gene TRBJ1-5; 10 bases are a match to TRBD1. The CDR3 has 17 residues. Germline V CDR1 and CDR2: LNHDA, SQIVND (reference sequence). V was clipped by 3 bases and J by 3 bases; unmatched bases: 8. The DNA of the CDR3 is TGTGCCAGTAGTATGGGACAGGGGATGGCCCACAATCAGCCCCAGCATTTT. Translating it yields CASSMGQGMAHNQPQHF.

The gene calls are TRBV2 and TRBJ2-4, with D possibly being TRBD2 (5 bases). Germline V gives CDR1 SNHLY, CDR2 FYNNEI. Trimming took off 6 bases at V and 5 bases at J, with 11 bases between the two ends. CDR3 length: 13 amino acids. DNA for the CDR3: TGTGCCAGCAGCGAGACTACCCAAAACATTCAGTACTTC. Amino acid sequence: CASSETTQNIQYF.

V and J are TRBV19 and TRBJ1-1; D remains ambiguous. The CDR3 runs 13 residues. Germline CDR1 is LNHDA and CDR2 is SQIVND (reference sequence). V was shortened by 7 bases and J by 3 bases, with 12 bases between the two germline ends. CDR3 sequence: CASIRSGYTEAFF. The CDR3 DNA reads TGTGCCAGTATTAGGTCGGGGTACACTGAAGCTTTCTTT.

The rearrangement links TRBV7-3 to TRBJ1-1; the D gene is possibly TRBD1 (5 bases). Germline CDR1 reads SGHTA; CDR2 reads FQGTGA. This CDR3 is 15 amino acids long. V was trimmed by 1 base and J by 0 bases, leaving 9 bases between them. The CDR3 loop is CASSLMTVLNTEAFF. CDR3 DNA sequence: TGTGCCAGCAGCTTAATGACAGTTTTGAACACTGAAGCTTTCTTT.

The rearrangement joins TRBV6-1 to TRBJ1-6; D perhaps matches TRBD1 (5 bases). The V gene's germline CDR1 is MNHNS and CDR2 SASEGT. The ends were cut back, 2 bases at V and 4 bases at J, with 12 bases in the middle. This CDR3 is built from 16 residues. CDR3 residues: CASSETPPGYNSPLHF. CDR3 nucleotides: TGTGCCAGCAGTGAAACCCCCCCAGGGTATAATTCACCCCTCCACTTT.

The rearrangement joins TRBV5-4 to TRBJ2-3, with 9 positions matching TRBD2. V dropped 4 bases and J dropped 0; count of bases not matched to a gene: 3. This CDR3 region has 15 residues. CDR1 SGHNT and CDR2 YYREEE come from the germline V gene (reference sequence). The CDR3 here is CASSRLAGSTDTQYF. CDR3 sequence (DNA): TGTGCCAGCAGCCGCCTAGCGGGGAGCACAGATACGCAGTATTTT.

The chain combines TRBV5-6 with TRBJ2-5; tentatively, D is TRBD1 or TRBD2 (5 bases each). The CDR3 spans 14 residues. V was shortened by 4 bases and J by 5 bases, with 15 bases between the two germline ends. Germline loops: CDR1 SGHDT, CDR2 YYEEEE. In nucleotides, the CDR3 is TGTGCCAGCAGCGTGGGGCGGGTGGTCGAGACCCAGTACTTC. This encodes CASSVGRVVETQYF.

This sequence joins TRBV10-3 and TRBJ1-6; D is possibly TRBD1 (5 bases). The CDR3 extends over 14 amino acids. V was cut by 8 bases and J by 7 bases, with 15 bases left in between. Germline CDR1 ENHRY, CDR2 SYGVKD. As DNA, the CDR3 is TGTGCCATCCAGGGCGCGACGGTGAATTCACCCCTCCACTTT. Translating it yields CAIQGATVNSPLHF.

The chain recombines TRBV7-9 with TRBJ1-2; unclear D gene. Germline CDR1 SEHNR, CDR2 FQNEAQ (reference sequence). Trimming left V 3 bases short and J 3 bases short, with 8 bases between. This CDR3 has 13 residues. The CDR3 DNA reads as TGTGCCAGCAGCTTTCAGAGGGACTATGGCTACACCTTC. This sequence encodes CASSFQRDYGYTF.

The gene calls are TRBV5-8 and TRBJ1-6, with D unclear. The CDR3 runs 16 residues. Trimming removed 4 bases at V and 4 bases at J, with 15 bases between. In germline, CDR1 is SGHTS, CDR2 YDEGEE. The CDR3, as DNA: TGTGCCAGCAGCCCCATCCAGAACTATTATAATTCACCCCTCCACTTT. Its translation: CASSPIQNYYNSPLHF.

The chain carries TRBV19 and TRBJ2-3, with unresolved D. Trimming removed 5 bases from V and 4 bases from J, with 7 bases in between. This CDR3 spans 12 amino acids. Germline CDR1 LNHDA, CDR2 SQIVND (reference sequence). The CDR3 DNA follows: TGTGCCAGTAGTCCTAACGCAGATACGCAGTATTTT. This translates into CASSPNADTQYF. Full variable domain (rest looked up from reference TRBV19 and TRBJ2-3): DGGITQSPKYLFRKEGQNVTLSCEQNLNHDAMYWYRQDPGQGLRLIYYSQIVNDFQKGDIAEGYSVSREKKESFPLTVTSAQKNPTAFYLCASSPNADTQYFGPGTRLTVL.

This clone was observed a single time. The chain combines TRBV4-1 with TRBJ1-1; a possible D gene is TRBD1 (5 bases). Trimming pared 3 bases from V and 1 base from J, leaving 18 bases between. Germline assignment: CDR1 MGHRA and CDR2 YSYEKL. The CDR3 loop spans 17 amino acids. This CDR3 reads CASSHTPGVGRNTEAFF. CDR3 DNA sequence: TGCGCCAGCAGCCATACGCCGGGGGTCGGAAGGAACACTGAAGCTTTCTTT.

In DNA form, the CDR3 reads TGTGCCACCAGCTGGAACGGGGGGGCTGAAGAGACCCAGTACTTC. It yields the protein CATSWNGGAEETQYF. The V call is TRBV15, the J call TRBJ2-5, with 8 bases aligning to TRBD2. V dropped 5 bases and J dropped 3; count of bases not matched to a gene: 8. Germline V gene lookup returns CDR1 LNHNV and CDR2 YYDKDF (reference sequence). The CDR3 has 15 amino acids.

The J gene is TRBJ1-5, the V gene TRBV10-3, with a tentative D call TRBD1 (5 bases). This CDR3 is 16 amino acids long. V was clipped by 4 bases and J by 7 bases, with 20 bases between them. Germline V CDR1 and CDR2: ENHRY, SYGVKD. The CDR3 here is CAISVENTRVGQPQHF. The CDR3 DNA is TGTGCCATCAGTGTCGAAAATACCAGGGTCGGCCAGCCCCAGCATTTT.

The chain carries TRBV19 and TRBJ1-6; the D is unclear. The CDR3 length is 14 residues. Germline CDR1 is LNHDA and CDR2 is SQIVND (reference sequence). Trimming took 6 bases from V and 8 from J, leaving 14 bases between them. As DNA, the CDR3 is TGTGCCAGTAGCCTCGTGTACCCGGATTCACCCCTCCACTTT. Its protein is CASSLVYPDSPLHF.

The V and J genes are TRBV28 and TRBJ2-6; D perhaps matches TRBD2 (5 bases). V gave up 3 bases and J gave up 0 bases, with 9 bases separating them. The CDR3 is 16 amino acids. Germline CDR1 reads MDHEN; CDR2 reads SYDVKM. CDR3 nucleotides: TGTGCCAGCAGTTTGGTCGGAGGCTCTGGGGCCAACGTCCTGACTTTC. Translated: CASSLVGGSGANVLTF.

The CDR3 region has the DNA TGTGCCAGCAGCCCCGGGACAGGGGGAAATCAGCCCCAGCATTTT. This gives the protein CASSPGTGGNQPQHF. This chain joins TRBV5-4 and TRBJ1-5, with 11 bases identical to TRBD1. This CDR3 spans 15 amino acids. Germline V CDR1 and CDR2: SGHNT, YYREEE (reference sequence). With V trimmed by 4 bases and J by 4 bases, 4 bases remained unmatched.

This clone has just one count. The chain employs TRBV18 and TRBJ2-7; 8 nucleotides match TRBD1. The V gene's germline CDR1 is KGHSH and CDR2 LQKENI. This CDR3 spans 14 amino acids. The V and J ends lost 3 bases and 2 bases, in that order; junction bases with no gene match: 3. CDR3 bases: TGTGCCAGCTCACCTCGGACAGGGCCCTACGAGCAGTACTTC. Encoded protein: CASSPRTGPYEQYF.

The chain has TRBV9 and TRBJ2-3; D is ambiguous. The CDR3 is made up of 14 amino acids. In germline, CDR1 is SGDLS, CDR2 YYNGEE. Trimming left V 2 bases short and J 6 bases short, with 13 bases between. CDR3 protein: CASSVKPGDDTQYF. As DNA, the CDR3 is TGTGCCAGCAGCGTTAAGCCAGGTGATGATACGCAGTATTTT. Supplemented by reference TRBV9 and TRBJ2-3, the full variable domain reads DSGVTQTPKHLITATGQRVTLRCSPRSGDLSVYWYQQSLDQGLQFLIQYYNGEERAKGNILERFSAQQFPDLHSELNLSSLELGDSALYFCASSVKPGDDTQYFGPGTRLTVL.

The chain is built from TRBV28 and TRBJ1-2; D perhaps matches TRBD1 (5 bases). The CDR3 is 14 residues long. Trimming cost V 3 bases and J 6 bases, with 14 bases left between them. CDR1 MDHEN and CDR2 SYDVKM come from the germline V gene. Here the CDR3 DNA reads TGTGCCAGCAGTTTCACGGGGGAATTTGATGGCTACACCTTC. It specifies CASSFTGEFDGYTF.